This TCR beta chain was recorded in a study of graft-versus-host responses after intestinal transplantation. Background on the study: Multivisceral, liver-intestinal, or isolated intestinal transplants were performed in recipients.

General observations from the study: Allograft clonal ratios (graft-versus-host to host-versus-graft) were high in patients who had graft-donor T cell macrochimerism.

The repertoire was sequenced with immunoSEQ multiplex PCR; TCRdb's copy has only in-frame clones and lacks some. This sample yields tens of thousands of clones, of which about 94% are seen a single time; approximately 0.5% belongs to the top ten. For this clone: What it binds is unknown.

This CDR3 is built from 15 residues. CDR1 is MNHEY and CDR2 is SMNVEV in the germline V gene (reference sequence). V lost 1 base and J 9 bases, leaving 18 bases between the germline ends. The genes are TRBV27 and TRBJ1-2; maybe TRBD1 (6 bases). The origin of this receptor is a human donor who received an intestinal transplant. The specimen comprised unstimulated CD8+ T cells sorted from spleen or lymph node cells, sampled before intestinal transplant. CDR3 residues: CASSLYPTTRDSYTF. CDR3 DNA sequence: TGTGCCAGCAGTTTATATCCAACTACCCGGGACAGCTACACCTTC.